A single sample gave rise to the 21 T cell receptor beta chains below, sequenced in a study of cytomegalovirus exposure and HLA in healthy donors. This PCR relied on a set of 60 Vbeta primers and 13 Jbeta primers. Sequenced by immunoSEQ multiplex PCR; TCRdb stores in-frame clones only, minus some. Of fewer than 120,000 clones detected, roughly three quarters appear once; the ten largest clones hold around 6.6%. Input material: PBMCs. The origin of the receptors is a man aged 25-40 years in good health and CMV-seropositive.

The rearrangement uses TRBV7-2 and TRBJ2-3; 16 bases agree with TRBD2. With V trimmed by 3 bases and J by 5 bases, 2 bases remained unmatched. CDR3 length: 16 residues. Germline values: CDR1 SGHTA, CDR2 FQGNSA. The DNA of the CDR3 is TGTGCCAGCAGCTTGGGGACTAGCGGGGGGGGAGATACGCAGTATTTT. Translated: CASSLGTSGGGDTQYF.

This clone is a singleton in its sample. This rearrangement joins TRBV7-4 to TRBJ1-6, with a weak D call TRBD1 (6 bases). This CDR3 has 14 residues. V lost 7 bases to trimming and J lost 4 bases, with 11 bases between them. Germline V gene lookup returns CDR1 SGHVT and CDR2 SQSDAQ. The CDR3: CASKKGQYNSPLHF. In nucleotides, the CDR3 is TGTGCCAGCAAAAAGGGACAATATAATTCACCCCTCCACTTT.

The chain joins TRBV19 to TRBJ2-1; 11 bases match TRBD2. V was clipped by 3 bases and J by 8 bases; unmatched bases: 12. Germline assignment: CDR1 LNHDA and CDR2 SQIVND (reference sequence). This CDR3 spans 17 amino acids. The CDR3 nucleotides are TGTGCCAGTAGTATCCAATACACTAGCGGGGGTTTCGATGAGCAGTTCTTC. As protein: CASSIQYTSGGFDEQFF.

Here the CDR3 DNA reads TGTGCCAGTAGTGAAAAGGGACAGCGACTATCTGGAAACACCATATATTTT. Amino acid sequence: CASSEKGQRLSGNTIYF. The J gene is TRBJ1-3, the V gene TRBV19, with TRBD1 identical over 7 bases. V gave up 5 bases and J gave up 1 base; unmatched junction bases: 11. The germline CDR1 and CDR2 sequences are LNHDA and SQIVND (reference sequence). This CDR3 is built from 17 residues.

This clone was detected a few times. V is TRBV4-2 and J is TRBJ1-1, with D tentatively TRBD1 (6 bases). CDR1 LGHNA and CDR2 YNFKEQ come from the germline V gene. The CDR3 runs 15 residues. V was trimmed by 1 base and J by 3 bases, leaving 12 bases between them. CDR3 sequence reads: CASSQVSAGDTEAFF. DNA of the CDR3: TGTGCCAGCAGCCAAGTGTCTGCAGGGGACACTGAAGCTTTCTTT.

The rearrangement links TRBV28 to TRBJ2-2; D is possibly TRBD2 (6 bases). The V and J ends lost 4 bases and 4 bases respectively, with 10 bases between them. The germline V gene has CDR1 MDHEN and CDR2 SYDVKM. This CDR3 is built from 14 residues. The CDR3 sequence: CASSSGVLTGELFF. In DNA, the CDR3 is TGTGCCAGCAGTTCGGGGGTGCTCACCGGGGAGCTGTTTTTT.

V gene TRBV7-2 combines with J gene TRBJ2-5, with 9 bases identical to TRBD2. Germline V lookup: CDR1 SGHTA, CDR2 FQGNSA. The length of the CDR3 is 18 residues. The V and J ends lost 5 bases and 3 bases, in that order; junction bases with no gene match: 16. CDR3 protein: CASSRSSVQRGEKETQYF. The DNA of the CDR3 is TGTGCCAGCAGCCGCTCCTCGGTCCAGCGGGGGGAAAAAGAGACCCAGTACTTC.

V usage is TRBV5-1 and J usage is TRBJ2-5, with a possible D match to TRBD2 (5 bases). The J call may be in error: the DNA end matches TRBJ2-7 better. The CDR3 has 13 amino acids. Germline CDR1 is SGHRS and CDR2 is YFSETQ. The CDR3 bases are TGCGCCAGCAGCTTCACAGAGGGCTACGAGCAGTACTTC. This translates into CASSFTEGYEQYF.

This chain links TRBV28 with TRBJ2-3, with 9 nucleotides matching TRBD1. Germline CDR1 is MDHEN and CDR2 is SYDVKM. V was clipped by 5 bases and J by 0 bases; unmatched bases: 3. This CDR3 region has 15 residues. In DNA, the CDR3 is TGTGCCAGCAGTCTGGACAGGGGCAGCACAGATACGCAGTATTTT. Translated: CASSLDRGSTDTQYF.

This chain links TRBV7-9 with TRBJ2-3; maybe TRBD2 (7 bases). Germline lookup yields CDR1 SEHNR and CDR2 FQNEAQ (reference sequence). The CDR3 consists of 16 residues. Trimming took off 5 bases at V and 2 bases at J, with 17 bases between the two ends. CDR3 coding DNA: TGTGCCAGCAGCCCCTTACATGGGGGGGCCACAGATACGCAGTATTTT. Protein product: CASSPLHGGATDTQYF.

This clone was recorded only once. This rearrangement joins TRBV27 to TRBJ2-5; 8 nucleotides match TRBD2. Germline V lookup: CDR1 MNHEY, CDR2 SMNVEV (reference sequence). This CDR3 contains 15 residues. V shed 3 bases and J 5 bases; nucleotides not matched to a gene: 8. The CDR3 nucleotides read TGTGCCAGCAGTTTTACGACGGGGGGGTGGGAGACCCAGTACTTC. Amino acid sequence: CASSFTTGGWETQYF.

This clone was seen only a few times. The chain couples TRBV7-9 to TRBJ1-6, with TRBD1 identical over 7 bases. The V gene's germline CDR1 is SEHNR and CDR2 FQNEAQ (reference sequence). Trimming removed 0 bases from V and 9 bases from J; junction bases left unmatched: 2. The CDR3 loop spans 14 amino acids. The CDR3: CASSLAEGASPLHF. In DNA form, the CDR3 reads TGTGCCAGCAGCTTAGCCGAGGGGGCTTCACCCCTCCACTTT.

The chain joins TRBV30 to TRBJ2-7; D is undetermined. From germline, CDR1 is GTSNPN and CDR2 SVGIG (reference sequence). V was pared by 1 base and J by 1 base, with 8 bases between. CDR3 length equals 13 residues. CDR3: CAWSELVSYEQYF. The DNA for the CDR3 is TGTGCCTGGAGTGAGCTAGTATCCTACGAGCAGTACTTC.

The chain is built from TRBV7-9 and TRBJ1-1; a possible D gene is TRBD1 (6 bases). The CDR3 consists of 14 residues. Deletions cut 5 bases from V and 0 bases from J, with 10 bases between. Per germline, CDR1 SEHNR and CDR2 FQNEAQ (reference sequence). DNA for the CDR3: TGTGCCAGCAGCAAGGACAGTTTGAACACTGAAGCTTTCTTT. Protein sequence: CASSKDSLNTEAFF.

The rearrangement joins TRBV7-9 to TRBJ2-1; no clear D gene. CDR1 and CDR2 from the germline V gene are SEHNR and FQNEAQ (reference sequence). This CDR3 contains 13 residues. Trimming removed 7 bases from V and 2 bases from J, with 9 bases in between. CDR3 nucleotides: TGTGCCAGCAATGGAGAAGCCTACAATGAGCAGTTCTTC. Protein: CASNGEAYNEQFF.

This chain connects TRBV7-3 to TRBJ1-5; D is possibly TRBD1 (6 bases). CDR3 length: 14 amino acids. Trimming cost V 8 bases and J 3 bases, with 14 bases left between them. From germline, CDR1 is SGHTA and CDR2 FQGTGA. CDR3 DNA sequence: TGTGCCAGCTTGGCAGGGGACCCCAATCAGCCCCAGCATTTT. Translation: CASLAGDPNQPQHF.

The genes are TRBV7-9 and TRBJ2-7; tentatively, D is TRBD1 (6 bases). The CDR3 covers 13 residues. Trimming cost V 2 bases and J 2 bases, with 7 bases left between them. CDR1 SEHNR and CDR2 FQNEAQ come from the germline V gene (reference sequence). DNA of the CDR3: TGTGCCAGCAGCTTAACAGGGCCCTACGAGCAGTACTTC. It yields the protein CASSLTGPYEQYF.

This clone is a singleton in its sample. This chain connects TRBV7-2 to TRBJ2-6; 9 positions agree with TRBD2. Germline CDR1 and CDR2: SGHTA and FQGNSA. With V trimmed by 2 bases and J by 2 bases, 10 bases remained unmatched. The CDR3 runs to 19 residues. DNA of the CDR3: TGTGCCAGCAGCTTATTTTTAAGGCGGGGGGGCGCTGGGGCCAACGTCCTGACTTTC. Translated: CASSLFLRRGGAGANVLTF.

The rearrangement uses TRBV5-1 and TRBJ2-7, with TRBD1 matching 8 bases. Germline V lookup: CDR1 SGHRS, CDR2 YFSETQ. J lost 3 bases, V lost 2 bases, and 7 bases had no gene match. This CDR3 is built from 15 residues. The CDR3: CASSLNPDRVYEQYF. The DNA for the CDR3 is TGCGCCAGCAGCTTAAATCCGGACAGGGTCTACGAGCAGTACTTC.

CDR3 region: CASGLKYRGLDDTEAFF. CDR3 bases: TGTGCTAGTGGTCTAAAATACAGGGGGCTGGATGACACTGAAGCTTTCTTT. The V and J genes are TRBV12-5 and TRBJ1-1; 9 bases match TRBD1. From germline, CDR1 is LGHNT and CDR2 FRNRAP. Trimming cost V 5 bases and J 3 bases; bases outside gene matches: 13. This CDR3 region has 17 residues.

This sequence joins TRBV25-1 and TRBJ2-2; 7 bases line up with TRBD1. Trimming cost V 4 bases and J 5 bases; bases outside gene matches: 10. The CDR3 spans 16 residues. Per the germline V gene, CDR1 is MGHDK and CDR2 is SYGVNS. CDR3 nucleotides: TGTGCCAGCAGTGGGTTGACAGGGATGGAAACCGGGGAGCTGTTTTTT. Translating gives CASSGLTGMETGELFF.